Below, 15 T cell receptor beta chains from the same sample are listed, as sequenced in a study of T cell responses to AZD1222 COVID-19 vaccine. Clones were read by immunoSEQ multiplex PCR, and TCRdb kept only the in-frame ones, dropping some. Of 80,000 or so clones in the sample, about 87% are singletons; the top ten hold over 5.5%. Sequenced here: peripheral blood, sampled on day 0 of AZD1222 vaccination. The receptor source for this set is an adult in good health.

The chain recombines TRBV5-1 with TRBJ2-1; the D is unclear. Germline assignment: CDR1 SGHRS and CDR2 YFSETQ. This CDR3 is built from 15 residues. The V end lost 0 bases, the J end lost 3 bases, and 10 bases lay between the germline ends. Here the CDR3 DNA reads TGCGCCAGCAGCTTGGAGGGCTCAGGCTACAATGAGCAGTTCTTC. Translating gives CASSLEGSGYNEQFF.

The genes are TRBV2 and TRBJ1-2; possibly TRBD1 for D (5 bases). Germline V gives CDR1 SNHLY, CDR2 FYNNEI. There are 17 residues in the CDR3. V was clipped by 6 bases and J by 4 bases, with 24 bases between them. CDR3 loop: CASRRRSAGVQSYGYTF. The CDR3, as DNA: TGTGCCAGCAGGAGGAGGAGTGCGGGGGTACAGAGCTATGGCTACACCTTC.

CDR3 protein: CASSLGTGMYEQYF. As DNA, the CDR3 is TGTGCCAGCAGCTTAGGGACAGGGATGTACGAGCAGTACTTC. The V and J genes are TRBV7-9 and TRBJ2-7; 8 nucleotides agree with TRBD1. The germline V gene has CDR1 SEHNR and CDR2 FQNEAQ (reference sequence). The CDR3 is 14 residues long. V was pared by 1 base and J by 4 bases, with 3 bases of the junction left unmatched.

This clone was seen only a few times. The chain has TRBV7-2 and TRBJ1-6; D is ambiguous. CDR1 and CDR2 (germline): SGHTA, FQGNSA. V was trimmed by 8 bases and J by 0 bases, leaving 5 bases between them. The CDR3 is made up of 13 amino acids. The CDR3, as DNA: TGTGCCAGCGGCAGCTCCTATAATTCACCCCTCCACTTT. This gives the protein CASGSSYNSPLHF.

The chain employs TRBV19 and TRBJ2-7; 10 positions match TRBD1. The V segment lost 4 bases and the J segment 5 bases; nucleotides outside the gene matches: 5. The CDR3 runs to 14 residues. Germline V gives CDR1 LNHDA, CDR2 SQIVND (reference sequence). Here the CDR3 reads CASSTDRGRDEQYF. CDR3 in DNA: TGTGCCAGTAGTACCGACAGGGGGCGCGACGAGCAGTACTTC.

CDR3 nucleotide sequence: TGTGCCTGGAGTGTACTGGGGTTCTACGAGCAGTACTTC. Amino acid sequence: CAWSVLGFYEQYF. The chain has TRBV30 and TRBJ2-7; the D is unclear. From germline, CDR1 is GTSNPN and CDR2 SVGIG (reference sequence). This CDR3 region has 13 residues. Trimming removed 0 bases from V and 3 bases from J, with 9 bases in between.

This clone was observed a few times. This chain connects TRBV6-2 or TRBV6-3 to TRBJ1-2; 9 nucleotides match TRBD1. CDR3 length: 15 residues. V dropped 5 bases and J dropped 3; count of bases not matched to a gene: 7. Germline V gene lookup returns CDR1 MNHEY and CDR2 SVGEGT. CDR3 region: CASSQGTGSYYGYTF. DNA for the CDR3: TGTGCCAGCAGTCAAGGGACAGGGAGCTACTATGGCTACACCTTC.

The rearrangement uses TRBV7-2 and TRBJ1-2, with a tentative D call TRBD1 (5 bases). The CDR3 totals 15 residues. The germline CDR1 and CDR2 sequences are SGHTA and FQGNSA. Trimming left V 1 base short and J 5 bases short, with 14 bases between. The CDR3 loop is CASSLEGDSLYGYTF. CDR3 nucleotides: TGTGCCAGCAGCTTAGAGGGCGACAGTTTATATGGCTACACCTTC.

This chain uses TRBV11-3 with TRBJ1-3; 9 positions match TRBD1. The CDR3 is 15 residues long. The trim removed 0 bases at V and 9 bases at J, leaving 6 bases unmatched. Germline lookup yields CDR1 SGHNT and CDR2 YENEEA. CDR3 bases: TGTGCCAGCAGCTTAGACGGACAGGGGCGAACCACCATATATTTT. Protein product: CASSLDGQGRTTIYF.

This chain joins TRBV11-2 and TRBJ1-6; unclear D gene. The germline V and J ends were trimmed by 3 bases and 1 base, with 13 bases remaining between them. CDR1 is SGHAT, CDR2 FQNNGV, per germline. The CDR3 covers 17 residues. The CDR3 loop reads CASSLIGRRSYNSPLHF. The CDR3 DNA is TGTGCCAGCAGCTTGATTGGGAGAAGATCCTATAATTCACCCCTCCACTTT.

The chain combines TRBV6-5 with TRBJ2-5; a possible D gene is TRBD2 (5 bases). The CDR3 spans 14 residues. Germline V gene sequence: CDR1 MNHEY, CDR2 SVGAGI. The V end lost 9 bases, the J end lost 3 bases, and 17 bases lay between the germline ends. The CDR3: CASSRGPSKETQYF. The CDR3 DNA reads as TGTGCCAGTTCACGCGGGCCATCCAAAGAGACCCAGTACTTC.

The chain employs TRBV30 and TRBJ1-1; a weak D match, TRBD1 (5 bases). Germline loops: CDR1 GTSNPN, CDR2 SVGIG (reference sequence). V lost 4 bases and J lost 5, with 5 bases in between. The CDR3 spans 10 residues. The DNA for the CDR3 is TGTGCCTGGACAGGGACTGAAGCTTTCTTT. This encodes CAWTGTEAFF. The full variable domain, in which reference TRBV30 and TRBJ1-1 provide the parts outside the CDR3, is SQTIHQWPATLVQPVGSPLSLECTVEGTSNPNLYWYRQAAGRGLQLLFYSVGIGQISSEVPQNLSASRPQDRQFILSSKKLLLSDSGFYLCAWTGTEAFFGQGTRLTVV.

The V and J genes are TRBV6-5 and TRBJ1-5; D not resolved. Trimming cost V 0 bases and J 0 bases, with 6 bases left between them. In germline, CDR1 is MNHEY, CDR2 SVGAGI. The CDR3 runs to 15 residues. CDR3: CASSYSPYSNQPQHF. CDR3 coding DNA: TGTGCCAGCAGTTACTCGCCTTATAGCAATCAGCCCCAGCATTTT.

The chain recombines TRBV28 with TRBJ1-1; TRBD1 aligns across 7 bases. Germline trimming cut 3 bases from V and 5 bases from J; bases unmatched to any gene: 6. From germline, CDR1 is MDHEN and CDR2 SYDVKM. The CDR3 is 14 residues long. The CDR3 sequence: CASSFEGARTEAFF. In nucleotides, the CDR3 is TGTGCCAGCAGTTTCGAGGGGGCGAGAACTGAAGCTTTCTTT.

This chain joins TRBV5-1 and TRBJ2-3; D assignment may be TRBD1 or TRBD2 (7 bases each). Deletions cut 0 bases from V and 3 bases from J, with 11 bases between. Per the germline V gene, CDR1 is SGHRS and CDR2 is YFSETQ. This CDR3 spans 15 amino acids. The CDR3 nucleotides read TGCGCCAGCAGCTTGGGACAGGGAGGGACAGATACGCAGTATTTT. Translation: CASSLGQGGTDTQYF.